This T cell receptor (beta chain) was sequenced during a study of CD8 T cells in ankylosing spondylitis. The CDR3 totals 15 residues. V lost 4 bases and J 2 bases, leaving 16 bases between the germline ends. CDR1 and CDR2 (germline): SGHDT, YYEEEE. This clonotype was found a few times. What it recognizes is unknown. Study findings and constraints: Reported data indicate significant enrichment of disease-linked clones within matched ankylosing spondylitis synovial fluid.

TCRdb reprocessed the 5' RACE reads with MiXCR, giving one entry per CDR3 protein. The sample carries some 95,000 distinct CDR3 sequences, just under 9% recorded once. The TCR was taken from a male donor with ankylosing spondylitis or in good health (not recorded which). The chain combines TRBV5-6 with TRBJ2-7; D might be TRBD2 (6 bases). The specimen was blood, either unsorted or a sorted T cell fraction (not recorded which). The CDR3 loop is CASSPMTSSPYEQYF. Here the CDR3 DNA reads TGTGCCAGCAGCCCGATGACTAGTAGCCCCTACGAGCAGTACTTC.